These T cell receptor beta chains were read from a single sample in a study of T cell responses to AZD1222 COVID-19 vaccine. Using immunoSEQ multiplex PCR, the repertoire was profiled, and TCRdb retains in-frame clones only, with some absent. The table has more than 95,000 clones, about 86% seen once; the top ten hold 17%. Material: peripheral blood, obtained 28 days after the second AZD1222 dose. The receptors were gathered from an adult who received the AZD1222 COVID-19 vaccine. Both conserved end residues are part of each CDR3. The D gene is left open where the match is weak. Some rows have no size entry. The others give once, few or many, or a class for an expanded clone.

V	J	size	D	DNA	CDR3
TRBV6-5	TRBJ1-6	NA	NA	TGTGCCAGCATAAGGGGAAATTCACCCCTCCACTTT	CASIRGNSPLHF
TRBV19	TRBJ1-3	NA	NA	TGTGCCAGTAGAACCGGGACCGCAACGAACACCATATATTTT	CASRTGTATNTIYF
TRBV2	TRBJ1-5	NA	NA	TGTGCCAGCAAGGGCGGGACAAATCAGCCCCAGCATTTT	CASKGGTNQPQHF
TRBV10-3	TRBJ2-1	NA	TRBD1	TGTGCCATCAATTCCGGGACAGGGGGTCACTACAATGAGCAGTTCTTC	CAINSGTGGHYNEQFF
TRBV18	TRBJ1-1	NA	TRBD1	TGTGCCAGCTCACCACGGAACAGGGGGACCTATGACACTGAAGCTTTCTTT	CASSPRNRGTYDTEAFF
TRBV6-4	TRBJ1-1	few	NA	TGTGCCAGCAGTAACCAGGAGAACACTGAAGCTTTCTTT	CASSNQENTEAFF
TRBV19	TRBJ1-1	NA	NA	TGTGCCAGTAGTATTCGCCCCCAACGGGACACTGAAGCTTTCTTT	CASSIRPQRDTEAFF
TRBV7-2	TRBJ2-7	once	NA	TGTGCCAGCAGCTTTCAGGTCCTCTCCTACGAGCAGTACTTC	CASSFQVLSYEQYF
TRBV4-1	TRBJ1-2	few	NA	TGCGCCAGCAGCCAAGATCGCCGGGGGGCCCGCTATGGCTACACCTTC	CASSQDRRGARYGYTF
TRBV5-6	TRBJ1-2	once	NA	TGTGCCAGCAGCTTAGGGTCGATCTATGGCTACACCTTC	CASSLGSIYGYTF
TRBV28	TRBJ2-2	NA	TRBD2	TGTGCCAGCATCCAACTAGCGGGAGTGGGCGGGGAGCTGTTTTTT	CASIQLAGVGGELFF
TRBV5-1	TRBJ2-2	NA	TRBD1	TGCGCCAGCAGCTTGGTCGTACAGGGGTCCGGGGAGCTGTTTTTT	CASSLVVQGSGELFF
TRBV28	TRBJ1-3	once	NA	TGTGCCAGCAGTACCACTAGCAACCGTGGAAACACCATATATTTT	CASSTTSNRGNTIYF
TRBV28	TRBJ1-2	NA	NA	TGTGCCAGCAGTTTACTGGGGTATGGCTACACCTTC	CASSLLGYGYTF
TRBV5-1	TRBJ1-2	NA	TRBD1	TGCGCCAGCAGCTTGTTAATACAGGGGGCAGGGGATGGCTACACCTTC	CASSLLIQGAGDGYTF
TRBV4-1	TRBJ1-2	NA	NA	TGCGCCAGCAGCCAAGACAGTCTAGCTAACTATGGCTACACCTTC	CASSQDSLANYGYTF
TRBV28	TRBJ1-1	NA	NA	TGTGCCAGCAGTCGGGGGAGAAACACTGAAGCTTTCTTT	CASSRGRNTEAFF
TRBV7-9	TRBJ2-5	NA	NA	TGTGCCAGTAACCCGACAGGTGCCGAGACCCAGTACTTC	CASNPTGAETQYF
TRBV10-2	TRBJ2-7	NA	TRBD2	TGCGCCAGCAGTGACGGCGGGAGAGAATACGAGCAGTACTTC	CASSDGGREYEQYF
TRBV7-6	TRBJ2-1	few	TRBD2	TGTGCCAGCAGCTTATCCGGGAGGGCGCCGAGCTCCTACAATGAGCAGTTCTTC	CASSLSGRAPSSYNEQFF
TRBV7-8	TRBJ1-5	NA	NA	TGTGCCAGCAGCCCCAGGCGGGGGACTTTAGGCAATCAGCCCCAGCATTTT	CASSPRRGTLGNQPQHF
TRBV10-3	TRBJ2-5	NA	NA	TGTGCCATCAGTGAAGACAGTAAAGAGACCCAGTACTTC	CAISEDSKETQYF
TRBV5-1	TRBJ2-1	NA	TRBD2	TGCGCCAGCAGCTTGGTTAGCGGGAGCCTCGGTGGCTACAATGAGCAGTTCTTC	CASSLVSGSLGGYNEQFF
TRBV6-1	TRBJ2-3	NA	NA	TGTGCCAGCAGTGAAGGGACTCAGGGGATAGATACGCAGTATTTT	CASSEGTQGIDTQYF
TRBV7-3	TRBJ2-2	NA	TRBD1	TGTGCCAGCAGCTTGTCGACAGGGGGCAACACCGGGGAGCTGTTTTTT	CASSLSTGGNTGELFF
TRBV7-2	TRBJ2-5	once	TRBD2	TGTGCCAGCAGCCCGGGGACTAGCGGACAAGAGACCCAGTACTTC	CASSPGTSGQETQYF
TRBV6-4	TRBJ2-7	few	NA	TGTGCCAGCAGTGACTCACAGGGTCCTCTTCTCGAGCAGTACTTC	CASSDSQGPLLEQYF
TRBV6-5	TRBJ1-5	NA	TRBD1	TGTGCCAGCAGTTCCCGGGACAGGGATCAGCCCCAGCATTTT	CASSSRDRDQPQHF
TRBV5-4	TRBJ1-2	NA	NA	TGTGCCAGCAGCTTGGGAGGTGGAACCTCGAGCTATGGCTACACCTTC	CASSLGGGTSSYGYTF
TRBV6-5	TRBJ2-5	NA	TRBD2	TGTGCCAGCAGTCCCCGGGGGGGTTCTACGGAGACCCAGTACTTC	CASSPRGGSTETQYF
TRBV6-5	TRBJ2-7	NA	TRBD1	TGTGCCAGCAGTTTTCGACAGGGGGCTTACGAGCAGTACTTC	CASSFRQGAYEQYF
TRBV5-6	TRBJ2-7	once	TRBD2	TGTGCCAGCAGCTTCTGGCTAGCGGGGGGATCCTACGAGCAGTACTTC	CASSFWLAGGSYEQYF
TRBV21-1	TRBJ1-2	NA	NA	TGTGCCAGCACGTCCATCAGGGACCCGTACTATGATGGCTACACCTTC	CASTSIRDPYYDGYTF
TRBV4-2	TRBJ1-5	NA	NA	TGTGCCAGCAGCCAAGGGACGGAAGGCGATCAGCCCCAGCATTTT	CASSQGTEGDQPQHF
TRBV18	TRBJ2-2	NA	NA	TGTGCCAGCTCACCAGTAGGCTTACAAAACACCGGGGAGCTGTTTTTT	CASSPVGLQNTGELFF
TRBV20-1	TRBJ1-1	NA	NA	TGCAGTGCTAGTAGGGACACTGAAGCTTTCTTT	CSASRDTEAFF
TRBV7-2	TRBJ1-6	NA	NA	TGTGCCAGCAGCTTAGCGGGGACCGTCGATAATTCACCCCTCCACTTT	CASSLAGTVDNSPLHF
TRBV5-1	TRBJ2-5	NA	NA	TGCGCCAGCAGCACGGCCCCGGACGGGGAGACCCAGTACTTC	CASSTAPDGETQYF
TRBV7-3	TRBJ2-1	NA	NA	TGTGCCAGCAGCCTTTCGGGGGAAATAGGACGAGAGCAGTTCTTC	CASSLSGEIGREQFF
TRBV30	TRBJ2-7	NA	NA	TGTGCCTGGAGTGTGGCACAGCTTCTCTCCCAAAGCTCCTACGAGCAGTACTTC	CAWSVAQLLSQSSYEQYF
TRBV27	TRBJ2-2	NA	TRBD2	TGTGCCAGCAGCGCCCTTGCGGGAGGAGGGAACACCGGGGAGCTGTTTTTT	CASSALAGGGNTGELFF
TRBV14	TRBJ2-2	NA	NA	TGTGCCAGCAGCCCTCCGAGACAGGCGCTCGCCGGGGAGCTGTTTTTT	CASSPPRQALAGELFF
TRBV9	TRBJ2-1	NA	TRBD2	TGTGCCAGCAGCGTGACTAGCGGGCAACCGTACAATGAGCAGTTCTTC	CASSVTSGQPYNEQFF
TRBV6-2/TRBV6-3	TRBJ1-2	NA	NA	TGTGCCAGCAGTTATCAGGCGGGGAACTATGGCTACACCTTC	CASSYQAGNYGYTF
TRBV10-3	TRBJ1-1	NA	NA	TGTGCCATCAGTGGGGGGGGGAACACTGAAGCTTTCTTT	CAISGGGNTEAFF
TRBV7-2	TRBJ2-2	NA	NA	TGTGCCAGCAGCTTCGGCGGCAGCCACACCGGGGAGCTGTTTTTT	CASSFGGSHTGELFF
TRBV7-9	TRBJ1-4	NA	NA	TGTGCCAGCAGTCCAGCGGGCATCTATGAAAAACTGTTTTTT	CASSPAGIYEKLFF
TRBV12-3/TRBV12-4	TRBJ2-1	NA	NA	TGTGCCAGCAGTTTACCCCCGAGCGAGGAGCAGTTCTTC	CASSLPPSEEQFF
TRBV27	TRBJ1-5	NA	TRBD1	TGTGCCAGCAGCCCTACCACAGGGGTCAGGCAGCCCCAGCATTTT	CASSPTTGVRQPQHF
TRBV6-1	TRBJ1-2	NA	NA	TGTGCCAGCAGTGATCCGGTGGGAGGGTTGAACTATGGCTACACCTTC	CASSDPVGGLNYGYTF
TRBV6-5	TRBJ2-3	NA	TRBD2	TGTGCCAGCAGTTATGAACGGGGGGAAGATACGCAGTATTTT	CASSYERGEDTQYF
TRBV27	TRBJ1-6	NA	TRBD1	TGTGCCAGCAGTCCCCACGCCTCGTCGACAGGGAATAATTCACCCCTCCACTTT	CASSPHASSTGNNSPLHF
TRBV2	TRBJ1-3	NA	NA	TGTGCCAGCAGTGAATTACAGAGCTCTGGAAACACCATATATTTT	CASSELQSSGNTIYF
TRBV7-3	TRBJ1-3	NA	NA	TGTGCCAGCAGCCCCTTAGGAGGAAACACCATATATTTT	CASSPLGGNTIYF
TRBV6-6	TRBJ1-5	NA	NA	TGTGCCAGCAGCGGGACAAAAAATCAGCCCCAGCATTTT	CASSGTKNQPQHF
TRBV5-1	TRBJ2-5	NA	TRBD1	TGCGCCAGCAGCTTGGTGTCCGGTCAGGGGGCGGGTGAAGAGACCCAGTACTTC	CASSLVSGQGAGEETQYF